These 13 T cell receptor beta chains share one sample of origin, sequenced in a study of blood T cell repertoires in COVID-19. Profiling relied on immunoSEQ multiplex PCR, and the TCRdb table lists in-frame clones only, not all of them. This repertoire shows around 300,000 clones, approximately 86% found once; its top ten account for over 2%. Material for sequencing was peripheral blood. The receptors here all came from a woman aged 25-40 years who had recovered from COVID-19.

Concerning this clone: Germline and junction disagree at one end, which may indicate a read error. The chain combines TRBV11-2 with TRBJ2-7; D not resolved. The length of the CDR3 is 12 residues. Germline lookup yields CDR1 SGHAT and CDR2 FQNNGV. The CDR3 DNA reads TGTGCCAGCAGCTTAAACTCCCACGAGCAGTACTTC. Amino acid sequence: CASSLNSHEQYF.

The chain uses TRBV14 and TRBJ2-6, with no clear D. Germline V gene data show CDR1 as SGHDN and CDR2 as FVKESK. CDR3 length equals 16 residues. Deletions cut 0 bases from V and 4 bases from J, with 10 bases between. The CDR3 protein is CASSQDGGAGANVLTF. DNA of the CDR3: TGTGCCAGCAGCCAAGATGGCGGAGCCGGGGCCAACGTCCTGACTTTC.

This chain connects TRBV11-1 to TRBJ1-4, with TRBD1 matching 9 bases. V trimming: 3 bases; J trimming: 3 bases; junction bases outside the gene matches: 5. The CDR3 is made up of 16 amino acids. The germline V gene has CDR1 SGHAT and CDR2 FQDESV (reference sequence). The CDR3 loop is CASSFGTGYSNEKLFF. The CDR3 DNA is TGTGCCAGCAGCTTCGGGACAGGGTATTCTAATGAAAAACTGTTTTTT.

The V gene is TRBV4-1, the J gene TRBJ2-3, with unresolved D. CDR3 length: 16 residues. The V end lost 1 base, the J end lost 2 bases, and 13 bases lay between the germline ends. Per germline, CDR1 MGHRA and CDR2 YSYEKL. This CDR3 is CASSQAVRLDTDTQYF. Here the CDR3 DNA reads TGCGCCAGCAGCCAAGCGGTACGGCTAGACACAGATACGCAGTATTTT.

Concerning this clone: Mismatch with germline at one junction end may stem from a read error. At the DNA level, this CDR3 is encoded by other sequences in the same sample as well. The chain carries TRBV11-3 and TRBJ2-1; D might be TRBD2 (5 bases). The CDR3 loop spans 12 amino acids. The germline CDR1 and CDR2 sequences are SGHNT and YENEEA. CDR3 loop: CASSLDGDEQFF. In nucleotides, the CDR3 is TGTGCCAGCAGTTTAGACGGGGATGAGCAGTTCTTC. Full variable domain (outside the CDR3, taken from reference TRBV11-3 and TRBJ2-1): EAGVVQSPRYKIIEKKQPVAFWCNPISGHNTLYWYLQNLGQGPELLIRYENEEAVDDSQLPKDRFSAERLKGVDSTLKIQPAELGDSAVYLCASSLDGDEQFFGPGTRLTVL.

The rearrangement joins TRBV7-2 to TRBJ1-5; no firm D call. Germline assignment: CDR1 SGHTA and CDR2 FQGNSA. CDR3 size: 14 residues. V lost 5 bases and J 4 bases, leaving 12 bases between the germline ends. Here the CDR3 reads CASSLDTSNQPQHF. As DNA, the CDR3 is TGTGCCAGCAGCCTTGACACGAGTAATCAGCCCCAGCATTTT.

This clone appeared a few times. The rearrangement joins TRBV19 to TRBJ2-3; D is perhaps TRBD2 (5 bases). The V end was cut by 6 bases, the J end by 5 bases, with 27 bases between. In germline, CDR1 is LNHDA, CDR2 SQIVND (reference sequence). This CDR3 spans 18 amino acids. CDR3 residues: CASSTTPLLGPAGDTQYF. The CDR3 DNA reads TGTGCCAGTAGCACAACCCCACTACTAGGGCCCGCGGGAGATACGCAGTATTTT.

This clone was seen only once. Within the sample, other DNA sequences also encode this same CDR3. This chain links TRBV27 with TRBJ2-7; 7 nucleotides match TRBD1. CDR1 and CDR2 (germline): MNHEY, SMNVEV (reference sequence). V gave up 3 bases and J gave up 3 bases; unmatched junction bases: 2. CDR3 length: 13 amino acids. DNA for the CDR3: TGTGCCAGCAGTTTGACAGGGTTCTACGAGCAGTACTTC. Its translation: CASSLTGFYEQYF.

The rearrangement uses TRBV29-1 and TRBJ2-2; D perhaps matches TRBD2 (6 bases). Per germline, CDR1 SQVTM and CDR2 ANQGSEA. This CDR3 spans 14 amino acids. V was clipped by 5 bases and J by 1 base, with 11 bases between them. CDR3 sequence: CSVRTGVNTGELFF. The DNA for the CDR3 is TGCAGCGTTAGGACGGGGGTGAACACCGGGGAGCTGTTTTTT.

This chain connects TRBV5-6 to TRBJ1-5; D is undetermined. Trimming cost V 1 base and J 7 bases, with 6 bases left between them. Looked up from germline, CDR1 is SGHDT and CDR2 is YYEEEE. There are 12 residues in the CDR3. In DNA, the CDR3 is TGTGCCAGCAGCTTGCTCGGGCAGCCCCAGCATTTT. Protein product: CASSLLGQPQHF.

J is TRBJ1-4 and V is TRBV7-9; D is perhaps TRBD1 (5 bases). The V gene lost 4 bases and the J gene lost 3 bases, with 6 bases spanning the gap. Germline CDR1 SEHNR, CDR2 FQNEAQ (reference sequence). This CDR3 region has 13 residues. The CDR3 coding sequence is TGTGCCAGCAGCTGGACATCTAATGAAAAACTGTTTTTT. This translates into CASSWTSNEKLFF.

This clone was recorded once. This chain connects TRBV4-1 to TRBJ2-5; possible D gene TRBD2, 6 bases. The germline V gene has CDR1 MGHRA and CDR2 YSYEKL. V was pared by 0 bases and J by 3 bases, with 11 bases between. The CDR3 runs 15 residues. The CDR3 loop reads CASSQEGGTEETQYF. Here the CDR3 DNA reads TGCGCCAGCAGCCAAGAGGGGGGTACTGAAGAGACCCAGTACTTC.

This clone has just one count. The J gene is TRBJ2-7, the V gene TRBV3-1 (or the pseudogene TRBV3-2); perhaps TRBD2 as D (5 bases). The germline gives CDR1 LGHDT, CDR2 YNNKEL (reference sequence). V lost 11 bases, J lost 0 bases, and 14 bases lay in between. The length of the CDR3 is 13 residues. The CDR3 DNA follows: TGTGCCGGATCAAGGAGCGGCTCCTACGAGCAGTACTTC. This encodes CAGSRSGSYEQYF.